The T cell receptor (beta chain) under discussion was sequenced for a study of technical replicates of blood from a few donors. Assay: immunoSEQ multiplex PCR; the TCRdb copy retains only in-frame clones and omits some. The sample lists 55,000 to 80,000 clones; nearly 90% were seen once. Trimming removed 4 bases at V and 0 bases at J, with 13 bases between. The CDR3 spans 15 residues. Germline V gives CDR1 SGHNT, CDR2 YYREEE (reference sequence). The clonotype comes from a human donor in good health. Some clones in this sample may be carry-over from other donors' samples. Material for sequencing was PBMCs. The gene calls are TRBV5-4 and TRBJ1-1; the D gene is possibly TRBD1 (6 bases). The CDR3 sequence: CASSHDRQMNTEAFF. The CDR3 DNA sequence: TGTGCCAGCAGCCATGACAGGCAAATGAACACTGAAGCTTTCTTT.